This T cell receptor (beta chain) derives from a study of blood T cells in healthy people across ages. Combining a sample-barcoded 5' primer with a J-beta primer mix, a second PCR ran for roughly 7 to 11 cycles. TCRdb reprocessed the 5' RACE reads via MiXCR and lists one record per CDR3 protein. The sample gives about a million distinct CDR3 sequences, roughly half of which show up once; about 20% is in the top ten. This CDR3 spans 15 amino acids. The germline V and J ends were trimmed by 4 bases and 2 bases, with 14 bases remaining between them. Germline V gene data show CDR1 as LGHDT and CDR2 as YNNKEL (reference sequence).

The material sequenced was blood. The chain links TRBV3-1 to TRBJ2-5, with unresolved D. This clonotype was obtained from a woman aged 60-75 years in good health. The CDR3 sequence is CASSPSWVGQETQYF. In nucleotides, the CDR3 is TGTGCCAGCAGCCCCTCCTGGGTTGGGCAAGAGACCCAGTACTTC.